This T cell receptor beta chain is from a study of beta chain features in type 1 diabetes. In regard to this clone: Its antigen is unidentified.

All of the isolated RNA was reverse transcribed, so expressed TCRB transcripts were sequenced. Assay: immunoSEQ multiplex PCR; the TCRdb copy retains only in-frame clones and omits some. The table includes some 280,000 clones, roughly 13% detected once. Study results and limitations: Within each of all four CD4+ subsets, Type 1 diabetes patients had TCRB CDR3s that were moderately but significantly shorter.

The length of the CDR3 is 15 residues. V gave up 6 bases and J gave up 5 bases; unmatched junction bases: 12. This sequence was found in a man aged 25 to 40 with type 1 diabetes. Sequences were obtained from naive CD4+ T cells from blood. The rearrangement uses TRBV23-1 and TRBJ1-2, with 7 bases aligning to TRBD1. TRBV23-1 falls under the ORF class, with uncertain function. The CDR3 spells CASSPQGRGFYGYTF. CDR3 coding DNA: TGCGCCAGCAGCCCTCAAGGCAGGGGGTTTTATGGCTACACCTTC.